This TCR beta chain was sequenced for a study of OX40 agonist ivuxolimab in advanced cancers. Study-level background: Three patients had partial responses: one hepatocellular carcinoma, two cutaneous melanoma.

The CDR3 runs 15 residues. CDR1 MNHEY and CDR2 SVGAGI come from the germline V gene. Unmatched junction bases numbered 8, after V lost 2 bases and J lost 7 bases. Clones were sequenced by immunoSEQ multiplex PCR, and TCRdb holds only the in-frame ones, with some missing. Counted here are roughly 8,000 clones, approximately 79% occurring once; the ten biggest clones make up about 34%. Findings and caveats of the study: Relatively little clonal expansion, among the lowest observed, appeared in partial responders at 0.1-3.0 mg/kg.

As regards this clone: Antigen unknown.

Patients had blood sampled at baseline and again on cycle 4 day 1 and cycle 7 day 1. This clonotype was obtained from an adult with an advanced solid tumor such as melanoma, head and neck, liver or kidney cancer. The source was CD4+ or CD8+ T cells sorted from blood, collected in a trial of the OX40 agonist ivuxolimab. The chain employs TRBV6-5 and TRBJ2-1; 7 nucleotides match TRBD1. CDR3 bases: TGTGCCAGCAGTTACCTACAGGGGAAGTGGAATGAGCAGTTCTTC. It translates to CASSYLQGKWNEQFF.